The clone carrying this T cell receptor (beta chain) appeared a few times. No antigen is known for it. CDR3 length: 15 amino acids. Deletions cut 4 bases from V and 4 bases from J, with 14 bases between. Germline V gene data show CDR1 as WSHSY and CDR2 as SAAADI. This entry comes from a study of CD8 T cells in ankylosing spondylitis. Findings and limits, study-wide: Significant enrichment of disease-linked clones was reportedly seen in matched ankylosing spondylitis synovial fluid. Several of the motif variants were reported before in synovial fluid and blood from reactive arthritis. Eight or nine highly homologous variants made up a TCR beta motif that seemed to typify ankylosing spondylitis blood.

5'-RACE, quantitative and with molecular barcodes, yielded the TCR beta libraries. Each CDR3 protein is one row after TCRdb ran MiXCR on the 5' RACE reads. The table shows about 130,000 distinct CDR3 sequences, with roughly 13% occurring only once. Sequences were obtained from blood, either unsorted or a sorted T cell fraction (not recorded which). The receptor comes from a female donor with ankylosing spondylitis or in good health (not recorded which). V gene TRBV10-2 combines with J gene TRBJ2-1; D is ambiguous. The CDR3 sequence: CASSGPPWSYNEQFF. In DNA, the CDR3 is TGCGCCAGCAGTGGTCCCCCCTGGTCTTACAATGAGCAGTTCTTC.